This is a list of T cell receptor beta chains from one sample in a study of T-cell reconstitution after alpha-beta-depleted transplantation in children. TCRdb re-derived calls from the PCR reads in MiXCR, one entry per CDR3 protein. The sample carries 750,000 to 950,000 distinct CDR3 sequences, around 15% recorded once. The sample in question was PBMCs, mostly from graft donor cells, obtained 360 days after TCRalphabeta/CD19-depleted stem cell transplant. These receptors originate from a male patient aged 10-17 years who had a stem cell transplant for acute lymphoblastic leukemia, so the T cells may come from the graft donor. Both conserved end residues are part of each CDR3. D genes are given only for firm matches. Size tells how often a clone was seen (once, few, many) or the class of an expanded clone, and some rows leave it out.

D gene	V gene	clone size	J gene	CDR3 protein	CDR3 DNA
.	TRBV5-1	.	TRBJ2-1	CASSFTGTNDYEQFF	TGCGCCAGCAGCTTTACCGGGACCAACGACTATGAGCAGTTCTTC
.	TRBV7-9	.	TRBJ1-5	CASSVTGTSNQPQHF	TGTGCCAGCAGCGTTACAGGGACTAGCAATCAGCCCCAGCATTTT
TRBD2	TRBV18	.	TRBJ2-5	CASSPQLAGQETQYF	TGTGCCAGCTCCCCACAACTAGCGGGGCAAGAGACCCAGTACTTC
.	TRBV29-1	many	TRBJ1-1	CSGGPGGEAFF	TGCAGCGGCGGGCCGGGTGGGGAAGCTTTCTTT
TRBD1	TRBV25-1	.	TRBJ2-3	CASSAGDRGHTDTQYF	TGTGCCAGCAGTGCGGGCGACAGGGGGCACACAGATACGCAGTATTTT
.	TRBV12-3/TRBV12-4	many	TRBJ1-1	CASSFRTTSNTEAFF	TGTGCCAGCAGTTTTCGGACAACGTCGAACACTGAAGCTTTCTTT
TRBD2	TRBV27	.	TRBJ2-1	CASSEELAGPSWQFF	TGTGCCAGCAGTGAGGAATTAGCGGGACCATCTTGGCAGTTCTTC
.	TRBV28	few	TRBJ2-3	CASRGFGGEGQYF	TGTGCCAGCAGGGGGTTTGGCGGAGAAGGGCAGTATTTT
.	TRBV27	.	TRBJ2-7	CASSPQVESFYEQYF	TGTGCCAGCAGTCCTCAGGTAGAGAGTTTCTACGAGCAGTACTTC
.	TRBV10-1	few	TRBJ2-5	CASTCKQQGFAETQYF	TGCGCCAGCACCTGCAAACAACAGGGATTCGCGGAGACCCAGTACTTC
.	TRBV11-3	.	TRBJ2-4	CASSLGGGNIQYF	TGTGCCAGCAGCTTAGGAGGGGGGAACATTCAGTACTTC
.	TRBV19	.	TRBJ2-1	CASSEYLANEQFF	TGTGCCAGTAGCGAGTATTTGGCCAATGAGCAGTTCTTC
.	TRBV28	.	TRBJ1-1	CASSLEFEAFF	TGTGCCAGCAGTTTAGAATTTGAAGCTTTCTTT
.	TRBV10-3	few	TRBJ2-3	CAISSSGSTDTQYF	TGTGCCATCAGTTCCAGCGGCAGCACAGATACGCAGTATTTT
.	TRBV20-1	.	TRBJ2-5	CSATDRDTAQETQYF	TGCAGTGCTACAGACCGGGACACCGCCCAAGAGACCCAGTACTTC
TRBD2	TRBV18	.	TRBJ2-3	CASSPGLAGFMADTQYF	TGTGCCAGCTCACCAGGCCTAGCGGGATTTATGGCAGATACGCAGTATTTT
.	TRBV6-1	.	TRBJ2-3	CASSKEDTQYF	TGTGCCAGCAGTAAAGAAGATACGCAGTATTTT
TRBD1	TRBV5-1	many	TRBJ1-1	CASSGRTGRDTEAFF	TGCGCCAGCAGCGGCCGGACAGGGAGGGACACTGAAGCTTTCTTT
.	TRBV5-1	.	TRBJ2-3	CASSWGNSADTQYF	TGCGCCAGCAGCTGGGGGAACTCCGCAGATACGCAGTATTTT
.	TRBV9	few	TRBJ2-7	CASSVGAEISYEQYF	TGTGCCAGCAGCGTAGGGGCAGAGATCTCCTACGAGCAGTACTTC
.	TRBV24-1	few	TRBJ2-2	CATSDLSTGRDNGELFF	TGTGCCACCAGTGATTTGTCTACAGGAAGGGACAACGGGGAGCTGTTTTTT
.	TRBV5-1	.	TRBJ1-1	CASSWAEQAWTEAFF	TGCGCCAGCAGCTGGGCTGAACAGGCGTGGACTGAAGCTTTCTTT
TRBD2	TRBV12-3/TRBV12-4	.	TRBJ2-7	CASSPRSGRGWEQYF	TGTGCCAGCAGTCCACGTAGCGGGAGGGGGTGGGAGCAGTACTTC
.	TRBV20-1	.	TRBJ2-3	CSASYGAGTDTQYF	TGCAGTGCTAGTTACGGGGCTGGAACAGATACGCAGTATTTT
.	TRBV7-6	.	TRBJ2-7	CASSFKGGYEQYF	TGTGCCAGCAGCTTCAAGGGTGGTTACGAGCAGTACTTC
TRBD2	TRBV20-1	.	TRBJ2-3	CSAVRTSGFTDTQYF	TGCAGTGCAGTCCGGACTAGCGGCTTCACAGATACGCAGTATTTT
.	TRBV7-6	many	TRBJ1-2	CASSLAGSYGYTF	TGTGCCAGCAGTTTAGCAGGGTCCTATGGCTACACCTTC
.	TRBV5-4	.	TRBJ2-2	CASSFSSGFTGELFF	TGTGCCAGCAGCTTTAGTTCGGGGTTCACCGGGGAGCTGTTTTTT
TRBD2	TRBV7-2	many	TRBJ2-1	CASSLSRLALDEQFF	TGTGCCAGCAGCTTATCAAGACTAGCACTCGATGAGCAGTTCTTC
.	TRBV4-1	many	TRBJ1-3	CASSQGGKGSGNTIYF	TGCGCCAGCAGCCAAGGAGGGAAAGGGTCTGGAAACACCATATATTTT
.	TRBV7-7	many	TRBJ2-1	CASSLLTNNEQFF	TGTGCCAGCAGCCTACTCACCAACAATGAGCAGTTCTTC
.	TRBV7-3	few	TRBJ2-2	CASSLTLVDTGELFF	TGTGCCAGCAGCTTAACCCTAGTAGACACCGGGGAGCTGTTTTTT
TRBD2	TRBV9	.	TRBJ2-1	CASSTRPGTSRNEQFF	TGTGCCAGCAGCACACGTCCCGGGACTAGCAGGAATGAGCAGTTCTTC
.	TRBV29-1	.	TRBJ2-7	CSVSQRASYEQYF	TGCAGCGTCTCCCAACGGGCGTCCTACGAGCAGTACTTC
TRBD2	TRBV4-1	few	TRBJ2-7	CASSQERTSGRTQYF	TGCGCCAGCAGCCAAGAAAGGACTAGCGGGAGAACCCAGTACTTC
.	TRBV7-2	few	TRBJ2-3	CASSVGARRDTQYF	TGTGCCAGCAGTGTCGGGGCTAGGAGAGATACGCAGTATTTT